Following are 3 T cell receptor beta chains from one sample sequenced in a study of blood T cell repertoires in COVID-19. Generated by immunoSEQ multiplex PCR, the TCRdb table keeps only in-frame clones and is missing some. The data show a few hundred thousand clones, 86% seen once. The sample taken for sequencing was PBMCs or T cells enriched from blood (not recorded which). These receptors were collected from a woman between 45 and 60 years old in a cohort exposed to, infected with or recovered from COVID-19 (not recorded which).

CDR3 loop: CASRTSQNSPLHF. CDR3 coding DNA: TGTGCCAGCCGGACAAGCCAAAATTCACCCCTCCACTTT. V is TRBV19 and J is TRBJ1-6; TRBD1 is a possible D gene (5 bases). Per germline, CDR1 LNHDA and CDR2 SQIVND (reference sequence). V was shortened by 9 bases and J by 7 bases, with 13 bases between the two germline ends. The CDR3 sequence is 13 residues long.

The chain couples TRBV7-9 to TRBJ2-5, with D perhaps TRBD1 (6 bases). The CDR3 covers 16 residues. V was shortened by 5 bases and J by 4 bases, with 20 bases between the two germline ends. CDR1 and CDR2 (germline): SEHNR, FQNEAQ (reference sequence). CDR3 sequence (DNA): TGTGCCAGCAGCACCACCCGGGACACCTTAGGAGAGACCCAGTACTTC. Residues: CASSTTRDTLGETQYF.

V usage is TRBV5-4 and J usage is TRBJ1-2; 7 nucleotides match TRBD1. Germline CDR1 and CDR2: SGHNT and YYREEE (reference sequence). The CDR3 contains 16 residues. The junction had 5 bases not matched to a gene; V was cut back by 0 bases and J by 0 bases. The CDR3 loop is CASSLAQGVANYGYTF. The CDR3 DNA sequence: TGTGCCAGCAGCTTGGCGCAGGGGGTAGCTAACTATGGCTACACCTTC. The whole variable domain, filled in from reference TRBV5-4 and TRBJ1-2, reads ETGVTQSPTHLIKTRGQQVTLRCSSQSGHNTVSWYQQALGQGPQFIFQYYREEENGRGNFPPRFSGLQFPNYSSELNVNALELDDSALYLCASSLAQGVANYGYTFGSGTRLTVV.